Below, 22 T cell receptor beta chains from the same sample are listed, as sequenced in a study of CD8 T cells in Susac syndrome. After extraction with the RNeasy kit, about 0.45 to 1 ug of the RNA was reverse transcribed using random hexamers. TCRdb passed the immunoSEQ multiplex PCR reads through MiXCR, listing each CDR3 protein once. The sample has hundreds of thousands of distinct CDR3 sequences; almost 97% are singletons. The sequencing sample was made of CD4+ T cells from PBMCs. Every receptor here comes from a human donor with Susac syndrome.

The CDR3 DNA sequence: TGTGCCAGCAGCCCTTTCGACAGGGGGCACGGGGAGCTGTTTTTT. Translating it yields CASSPFDRGHGELFF. The chain employs TRBV9 and TRBJ2-2; 10 bases match TRBD1. CDR1 and CDR2 (germline): SGDLS, YYNGEE. This CDR3 region has 15 residues. Losses at the gene ends were 4 bases for V and 7 bases for J; bases not matched to a gene: 7.

J is TRBJ2-7 and V is TRBV12-5, with D possibly matching TRBD2 (6 bases). The length of the CDR3 is 14 residues. Trimming took 4 bases from V and 6 from J, leaving 16 bases between them. Germline V gene sequence: CDR1 LGHNT, CDR2 FRNRAP. The CDR3 DNA is TGTGCTAGTGGTTGGGAGGACCCCAGAGGCGAGCAGTACTTC. It is translated as CASGWEDPRGEQYF.

This clonotype was recorded only once. J is TRBJ1-4 and V is TRBV30, with D maybe TRBD1 (5 bases). Germline loops: CDR1 GTSNPN, CDR2 SVGIG (reference sequence). Trimming took 4 bases from V and 7 from J, leaving 13 bases between them. This CDR3 comprises 13 residues. The DNA of the CDR3 is TGTGCCTGGACTCAGGGCCGAATTGAAAAACTGTTTTTT. The encoded protein is CAWTQGRIEKLFF.

The chain employs TRBV12-3 or TRBV12-4 and TRBJ2-5, with TRBD1 matching over 7 bases. The CDR3 has 13 residues. J lost 7 bases, V lost 6 bases, and 8 bases had no gene match. The CDR3 region has the DNA TGTGCCAGCAGCTGGGACAGCTCGGGGACCCAGTACTTC. The encoded protein is CASSWDSSGTQYF.

The chain uses TRBV29-1 and TRBJ1-2; no firm D call. Germline CDR1 reads SQVTM; CDR2 reads ANQGSEA. The CDR3 is 13 amino acids. V lost 4 bases and J lost 6, with 15 bases in between. As DNA, the CDR3 is TGCAGCGTTGTGCTTGTTAGGAGGAATGGCTACACCTTC. Translating it yields CSVVLVRRNGYTF.

The chain links TRBV7-6 to TRBJ1-5; no clear D gene. CDR1 is SGHVS and CDR2 is FNYEAQ in the germline V gene. The CDR3 has 14 amino acids. With 6 bases removed from V and 7 bases from J, the gap between germline ends came to 16 bases. The CDR3 region is CASSTLGRGQPQHF. DNA of the CDR3: TGTGCCAGCAGTACTCTCGGACGTGGGCAGCCCCAGCATTTT.

The chain is built from TRBV12-3 or TRBV12-4 and TRBJ2-4; D may match TRBD1 or TRBD2 (5 bases each). V lost 5 bases and J lost 6, with 8 bases in between. CDR3 length: 12 amino acids. Here the CDR3 reads CASSNGANIQYF. CDR3 DNA sequence: TGTGCCAGCAGTAACGGGGCAAACATTCAGTACTTC.

The rearrangement joins TRBV2 to TRBJ1-2; D not certain. V lost 8 bases and J lost 4, with 29 bases in between. The CDR3 consists of 18 residues. Germline-derived CDR1 and CDR2 are SNHLY and FYNNEI. CDR3 sequence (DNA): TGTGCCAGCTTGAAAAGTTTGGTGCCGGCATATCTCTCCTATGGCTACACCTTC. Encoded protein: CASLKSLVPAYLSYGYTF.

This rearrangement joins TRBV20-1 to TRBJ1-4, with D unclear. The CDR3 runs 13 residues. V lost 3 bases to trimming and J lost 5 bases, with 10 bases between them. Germline CDR1 and CDR2: DFQATT and SNEGSKA (reference sequence). CDR3 DNA: TGCAGTGCTAGTTCAGCTAGGAATGAAAAACTGTTTTTT. Protein product: CSASSARNEKLFF.

V usage is TRBV11-3 and J usage is TRBJ2-7, with 10 bases that match TRBD2. V was pared by 1 base and J by 5 bases, with 2 bases of the junction left unmatched. The germline V gene has CDR1 SGHNT and CDR2 YENEEA. The CDR3 is 14 residues long. The CDR3 here is CASSLGGLADEQYF. CDR3 sequence (DNA): TGTGCCAGCAGCTTAGGAGGACTAGCGGACGAGCAGTACTTC.

V is TRBV11-1 and J is TRBJ2-2; D perhaps matches TRBD2 (5 bases). The germline gives CDR1 SGHAT, CDR2 FQDESV (reference sequence). V lost 3 bases and J 1 base, leaving 9 bases between the germline ends. The length of the CDR3 is 15 residues. The CDR3 DNA is TGTGCCAGCAGCTTCCCAGCGGTGAACACCGGGGAGCTGTTTTTT. It is translated as CASSFPAVNTGELFF.

DNA for the CDR3: TGTGCCAGCTCACCACCGGAGGGGGGTGAGCAGTTCTTC. Protein product: CASSPPEGGEQFF. The chain has TRBV18 and TRBJ2-1; the D gene could be TRBD1 or TRBD2 (6 bases each). Between the trimmed V and J ends, which lost 0 bases and 9 bases, there was a span of 9 bases. Germline V gives CDR1 KGHSH, CDR2 LQKENI. This CDR3 has 13 amino acids.

The chain uses TRBV7-9 and TRBJ2-5; D is unclear. Germline CDR1 and CDR2: SEHNR and FQNEAQ (reference sequence). The CDR3 consists of 17 residues. V dropped 5 bases and J dropped 3 bases, with 22 bases sitting between them. Here the CDR3 reads CASSPSGRTVGKETQYF. In nucleotides, the CDR3 is TGTGCCAGCAGCCCCTCGGGCAGGACCGTCGGTAAAGAGACCCAGTACTTC.

The rearrangement uses TRBV29-1 and TRBJ1-2; D gene unclear. This CDR3 contains 14 residues. Between the trimmed V and J ends, which lost 6 bases and 5 bases, there was a span of 19 bases. Germline CDR1 SQVTM, CDR2 ANQGSEA. CDR3 sequence (DNA): TGCAGCGTCGCCCCCGGGCCGTTAGGTTATGGCTACACCTTC. It codes for CSVAPGPLGYGYTF.

V usage is TRBV29-1 and J usage is TRBJ2-1; TRBD1 matches 10 bases. The junction had 8 bases not matched to a gene; V was cut back by 8 bases and J by 7 bases. CDR1 is SQVTM, CDR2 ANQGSEA, per germline. The CDR3 covers 13 residues. CDR3 DNA sequence: TGCAGCTCCACCTGGACAGGGGGGAATGAGCAGTTCTTC. This sequence encodes CSSTWTGGNEQFF.

The chain carries TRBV18 and TRBJ2-1; D not certain. Trimming shortened V by 3 bases and J by 7 bases, and 13 bases separated the two germline ends. The CDR3 has 14 amino acids. Germline CDR1 KGHSH, CDR2 LQKENI. The CDR3 reads CASSPLGQWNEQFF. CDR3 DNA: TGTGCCAGCTCACCTTTGGGCCAGTGGAATGAGCAGTTCTTC.

V gene TRBV5-6 combines with J gene TRBJ2-5; 7 positions match TRBD2. Germline loops: CDR1 SGHDT, CDR2 YYEEEE. The CDR3 runs 15 residues. The junction had 9 bases not matched to a gene; V was cut back by 2 bases and J by 5 bases. This CDR3 is CASSFSGLSGETQYF. CDR3 coding DNA: TGTGCCAGCAGCTTTTCGGGTCTTAGCGGGGAGACCCAGTACTTC. The whole variable domain, remainder taken from reference TRBV5-6 and TRBJ2-5, is DAGVTQSPTHLIKTRGQQVTLRCSPKSGHDTVSWYQQALGQGPQFIFQYYEEEERQRGNFPDRFSGHQFPNYSSELNVNALLLGDSALYLCASSFSGLSGETQYFGPGTRLLVL.

The chain carries TRBV15 and TRBJ1-4; D is unclear. Trimming cost V 5 bases and J 4 bases, with 11 bases left between them. Germline V gene lookup returns CDR1 LNHNV and CDR2 YYDKDF (reference sequence). The CDR3 loop spans 14 amino acids. DNA for the CDR3: TGTGCCACCAGCGAGAAATCTAATAATGAAAAACTGTTTTTT. Residues: CATSEKSNNEKLFF.

This rearrangement joins TRBV9 to TRBJ2-3; no definite D call. The germline gives CDR1 SGDLS, CDR2 YYNGEE. The ends were cut back, 0 bases at V and 2 bases at J, with 10 bases in the middle. This CDR3 has 15 amino acids. CDR3 sequence reads: CASSVGPQTTDTQYF. CDR3 DNA: TGTGCCAGCAGCGTAGGTCCGCAGACCACAGATACGCAGTATTTT.

The rearrangement uses TRBV12-3 or TRBV12-4 and TRBJ2-6, with D uncertain. This CDR3 has 18 amino acids. V dropped 5 bases and J dropped 1 base, with 18 bases sitting between them. The CDR3 DNA follows: TGTGCCAGCAGTCCGTACAAGGGCTGGGGTTCTGGGGCCAACGTCCTGACTTTC. Translating gives CASSPYKGWGSGANVLTF.

This chain uses TRBV12-3 or TRBV12-4 with TRBJ1-1; D is unclear. The CDR3 contains 14 residues. V was shortened by 1 base and J by 4 bases, with 10 bases between the two germline ends. CDR3 protein: CASSLVAERTEAFF. The CDR3, as DNA: TGTGCCAGCAGTTTAGTCGCAGAGCGCACTGAAGCTTTCTTT.

The chain couples TRBV25-1 to TRBJ1-5; D remains unclear. Germline CDR1 reads MGHDK; CDR2 reads SYGVNS. V lost 4 bases to trimming and J lost 4 bases, with 5 bases between them. The length of the CDR3 is 12 residues. Here the CDR3 DNA reads TGTGCCAGCAGTGCAACAAATCAGCCCCAGCATTTT. It codes for CASSATNQPQHF.